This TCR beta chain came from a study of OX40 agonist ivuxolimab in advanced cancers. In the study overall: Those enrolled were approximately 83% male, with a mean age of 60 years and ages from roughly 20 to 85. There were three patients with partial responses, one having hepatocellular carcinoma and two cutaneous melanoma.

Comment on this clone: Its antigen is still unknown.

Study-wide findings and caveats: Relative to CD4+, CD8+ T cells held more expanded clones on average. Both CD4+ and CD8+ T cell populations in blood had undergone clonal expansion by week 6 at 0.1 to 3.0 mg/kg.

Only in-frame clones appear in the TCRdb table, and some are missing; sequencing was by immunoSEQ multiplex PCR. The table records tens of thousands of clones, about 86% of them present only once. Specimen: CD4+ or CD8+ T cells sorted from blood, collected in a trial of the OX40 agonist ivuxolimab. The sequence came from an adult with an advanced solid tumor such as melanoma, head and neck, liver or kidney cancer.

The CDR3 DNA is TGTGCCAGTGCGGGTGTTCTAGCGGGGGAGGACAATGAGCAGTTCTTC. Residues: CASAGVLAGEDNEQFF. V usage is TRBV19 and J usage is TRBJ2-1, with TRBD2 identical over 10 bases. The CDR3 is 16 amino acids. Germline CDR1 LNHDA, CDR2 SQIVND (reference sequence). The V gene end was trimmed by 8 bases and the J gene end by 5 bases; junction bases not matched to a gene: 12.